The 24 T cell receptor beta chains listed next were all sequenced from one sample in a study of Graves' ophthalmopathy and Graves' hyperthyroidism. Amplified material comprised TCR beta CDR3 regions derived from RNA transcripts. Investigators did first-round RT-PCR with HTBI primers, then second-round multiplex PCR. TCRdb reprocessed the multiplex PCR reads via MiXCR and lists one record per CDR3 protein. The sample holds 52,000 or so distinct CDR3 sequences, approximately 45% seen once. What was sequenced was peripheral blood. These receptor sequences come from an adult woman with Graves' ophthalmopathy.

The V call is TRBV7-2, the J call TRBJ1-2; D gene unclear. Germline V CDR1 and CDR2: SGHTA, FQGNSA. The CDR3 covers 12 residues. Trimming cost V 1 base and J 8 bases, with 8 bases left between them. As DNA, the CDR3 is TGTGCCAGCAGCTTAGGTTTGGGGGGCTACACCTTC. It specifies CASSLGLGGYTF.

This clonotype was detected ten times or more. This CDR3 reads CASSGQAMNTEAFF. In DNA form, the CDR3 reads TGTGCCAGCAGTGGACAAGCCATGAACACTGAAGCTTTCTTT. The V and J genes are TRBV2 and TRBJ1-1, with D hard to call. V was cut by 4 bases and J by 0 bases, with 9 bases left in between. The CDR3 consists of 14 residues. Germline V gene lookup returns CDR1 SNHLY and CDR2 FYNNEI.

This clonotype has ten or more counts. J is TRBJ2-7 and V is TRBV20-1, with D maybe TRBD1 (7 bases). The germline V gene encodes CDR1 DFQATT and CDR2 SNEGSKA (reference sequence). V lost 6 bases to trimming and J lost 4 bases, with 28 bases between them. The CDR3 is 17 residues long. CDR3 sequence (DNA): TGCAGTGCCATTCCCTCAGGGGGTTTGCGGGGACCATACGAGCAGTACTTC. This codes for CSAIPSGGLRGPYEQYF.

The sample holds one count of this clonotype. The CDR3 coding sequence is TGCAGTGCTAAGGGCCCTCTGGGCCATGAGCAGTATTTT. Amino acids: CSAKGPLGHEQYF. The chain links TRBV20-1 to TRBJ2-3; D unclear. This CDR3 has 13 residues. The V gene lost 4 bases and the J gene lost 11 bases, with 19 bases spanning the gap. The V gene's germline CDR1 is DFQATT and CDR2 SNEGSKA (reference sequence).

This clonotype is categorized as medium-sized. The chain combines TRBV19 with TRBJ1-2; D uncertain. The V end was cut by 7 bases, the J end by 0 bases, with 15 bases between. The CDR3 is 15 residues long. Germline values: CDR1 LNHDA, CDR2 SQIVND (reference sequence). The CDR3 coding sequence is TGTGCCAGTAAGGGTGTTTTGAGCTCTAACTATGGCTACACCTTC. The encoded protein is CASKGVLSSNYGYTF.

As DNA, the CDR3 is TGTGCCAGCAGCGTGACCCCAAGGACAGGGGGAGAGACCCAGTACTTC. Translated: CASSVTPRTGGETQYF. The rearrangement joins TRBV9 to TRBJ2-5, with 10 positions matching TRBD1. The ends lost 2 bases at V and 4 bases at J; junction bases unmatched: 8. There are 16 residues in the CDR3. Germline loops: CDR1 SGDLS, CDR2 YYNGEE.

In this sample, this clonotype turned up many times. The chain uses TRBV5-8 and TRBJ2-7, with 14 positions matching TRBD2. The CDR3 has 18 amino acids. The ends lost 4 bases at V and 1 base at J; junction bases unmatched: 10. Germline V gene sequence: CDR1 SGHTS, CDR2 YDEGEE. The CDR3 loop is CASSLSLGLAGASYEQYF. The CDR3 DNA reads TGTGCCAGCAGCCTTTCCCTGGGACTAGCGGGAGCATCCTACGAGCAGTACTTC.

V usage is TRBV20-1 and J usage is TRBJ2-3; unclear D gene. Germline V lookup: CDR1 DFQATT, CDR2 SNEGSKA (reference sequence). V was clipped by 0 bases and J by 8 bases, with 6 bases between them. The CDR3 runs to 11 residues. CDR3 DNA: TGCAGTGCTAGAGATCTGGGTACGCAGTATTTT. It specifies CSARDLGTQYF.

This clonotype occurred once. The V call is TRBV9, the J call TRBJ2-3; either TRBD1 or TRBD2 may supply D (5 bases each). V was cut by 9 bases and J by 10 bases, with 21 bases left in between. CDR3 length equals 13 residues. CDR1 and CDR2 (germline): SGDLS, YYNGEE. This CDR3 is CATNRDPTEAQYF. CDR3 coding DNA: TGTGCCACCAACCGGGACCCCACAGAGGCGCAGTATTTT.

This clonotype occurred many times. This chain uses TRBV6-2 or TRBV6-3 with TRBJ2-7; no definite D call. Germline CDR1 reads MNHEY; CDR2 reads SVGEGT. This CDR3 comprises 13 residues. The ends were cut back, 0 bases at V and 5 bases at J, with 8 bases in the middle. In nucleotides, the CDR3 is TGTGCCAGCAGTTACTCGAGTGTACACGAGCAGTACTTC. Its protein product is CASSYSSVHEQYF.

The rearrangement links TRBV2 to TRBJ2-7; 7 nucleotides match TRBD1. Germline V CDR1 and CDR2: SNHLY, FYNNEI. The CDR3 contains 15 residues. V lost 6 bases to trimming and J lost 0 bases; unmatched junction nucleotides: 8. CDR3 in amino acids: CASSLVWDSSYEQYF. In DNA, the CDR3 is TGTGCCAGCAGCTTAGTTTGGGACAGCTCCTACGAGCAGTACTTC. Looking up the rest from reference TRBV2 and TRBJ2-7 gives the full variable domain: EPEVTQTPSHQVTQMGQEVILRCVPISNHLYFYWYRQILGQKVEFLVSFYNNEISEKSEIFDDQFSVERPDGSNFTLKIRSTKLEDSAMYFCASSLVWDSSYEQYFGPGTRLTVT.

In this sample, this clonotype turned up many times. The rearrangement uses TRBV5-4 and TRBJ2-5; 10 bases fit TRBD2. The CDR3 has 15 amino acids. Trimming removed 4 bases from V and 6 bases from J; junction bases left unmatched: 9. The V gene's germline CDR1 is SGHNT and CDR2 YYREEE (reference sequence). CDR3 in amino acids: CASSTQREGRQTQYF. The CDR3, as DNA: TGTGCCAGCAGCACCCAGCGGGAGGGCCGACAGACCCAGTACTTC.

This clonotype was recorded many times. The V and J genes are TRBV6-1 and TRBJ1-1, with 7 positions matching TRBD1. CDR1 is MNHNS and CDR2 is SASEGT in the germline V gene. J lost 6 bases, V lost 8 bases, and 9 bases had no gene match. CDR3 length: 13 residues. The CDR3, as DNA: TGTGCCAGCGGCCGGGACAGAGCCCCTGAAGCTTTCTTT. The encoded protein is CASGRDRAPEAFF.

The sample holds a few counts of this clonotype. This may be a read error: a much more frequent sequence differs by one nucleotide. This CDR3 fails to terminate in the conserved phenylalanine or tryptophan, so it likely reflects a read error. The rearrangement uses TRBV7-2 and TRBJ2-7, with 11 bases fitting TRBD1. V was clipped by 4 bases and J by 6 bases; unmatched bases: 11. Per the germline V gene, CDR1 is SGHTA and CDR2 is FQGNSA. The CDR3 covers 16 residues. The CDR3 coding sequence is TGTGCCAGCAGCTCAGACGGGACAGGGGGAAGTCGCGAGCAGTACCTC. Encoded protein: CASSSDGTGGSREQYL.

By share, this clonotype ranks as medium-sized (0.01 to 0.1%). V and J are TRBV29-1 and TRBJ2-3; 7 bases line up with TRBD1. CDR3 length: 13 amino acids. Germline V gene lookup returns CDR1 SQVTM and CDR2 ANQGSEA. Germline trimming cut 7 bases from V and 5 bases from J; bases unmatched to any gene: 9. This CDR3 reads CSGSSGGRDTQYF. The CDR3 bases are TGCAGCGGTAGTTCAGGGGGAAGAGATACGCAGTATTTT.

In its sample, this clonotype was seen many times. The chain carries TRBV7-9 and TRBJ2-7, with D unclear. V lost 5 bases to trimming and J lost 4 bases, with 12 bases between them. Germline CDR1 is SEHNR and CDR2 is FQNEAQ (reference sequence). This CDR3 is 13 amino acids long. The CDR3 reads CASSHPTAYEQYF. The DNA of the CDR3 is TGTGCCAGCAGCCATCCGACGGCGTACGAGCAGTACTTC.

The rearrangement links TRBV7-2 to TRBJ2-7; TRBD2 agrees at 8 bases. The CDR3 consists of 14 residues. In germline, CDR1 is SGHTA, CDR2 FQGNSA. CDR3 amino acids: CARSLSVGGAEQYV. The CDR3 DNA reads as TGTGCCCGCAGCTTATCCGTCGGGGGGGCAGAGCAGTACGTC.

The rearrangement joins TRBV20-1 to TRBJ2-7; D tentatively reads TRBD1 or TRBD2 (5 bases each). Germline V gives CDR1 DFQATT, CDR2 SNEGSKA (reference sequence). This CDR3 is 16 amino acids long. The V gene lost 0 bases and the J gene lost 2 bases, with 17 bases spanning the gap. CDR3 nucleotides: TGCAGTGCTAGAGATGGGACGGGTGGGTTAGCCTACGAGCAGTACTTC. Protein sequence: CSARDGTGGLAYEQYF.

This clonotype was picked up many times. As DNA, the CDR3 is TGTGCCAGCAGCTTATCGAGGGAAGTCGGGGAGCTGTTTTTT. Translated: CASSLSREVGELFF. The chain couples TRBV7-3 to TRBJ2-2, with D possibly matching TRBD2 (5 bases). The CDR3 totals 14 residues. CDR1 and CDR2 (germline): SGHTA, FQGTGA. Trimming took 2 bases from V and 7 from J, leaving 11 bases between them.

This clonotype was observed at least ten times. The chain joins TRBV27 to TRBJ2-2; no clear D gene. Germline CDR1 reads MNHEY; CDR2 reads SMNVEV (reference sequence). The V end lost 3 bases, the J end lost 2 bases, and 4 bases lay between the germline ends. The CDR3 totals 13 residues. CDR3: CASSFPNTGELFF. The CDR3 nucleotides are TGTGCCAGCAGTTTCCCAAACACCGGGGAGCTGTTTTTT.

The V gene is TRBV29-1, the J gene TRBJ2-3; 11 nucleotides line up with TRBD2. This CDR3 contains 17 residues. The V segment lost 5 bases and the J segment 2 bases; nucleotides outside the gene matches: 12. Germline CDR1 SQVTM, CDR2 ANQGSEA. As DNA, the CDR3 is TGCAGCGTTATAACTAGCGGGAGTCACCCCCCCACAGATACGCAGTATTTT. It translates to CSVITSGSHPPTDTQYF.

This clonotype was observed at least ten times. The chain carries TRBV12-3 or TRBV12-4 and TRBJ2-1; 7 bases map to TRBD2. The CDR3 sequence is 16 residues long. V shed 6 bases and J 5 bases; nucleotides not matched to a gene: 13. CDR3 protein: CASRNRREPPHNEQFF. In DNA, the CDR3 is TGTGCCAGCAGGAATAGGCGGGAGCCCCCCCACAATGAGCAGTTCTTC.

On this clonotype: This may come from a read error, since a much larger clone is one base off. This sequence joins TRBV3-2 and TRBJ2-2; TRBD2 is the table's D call, not checked against the DNA. TRBV3-2 constitutes a pseudogene. This CDR3 is 13 amino acids long. CDR3 sequence reads: CASVAGYYGELFF. The CDR3 nucleotides are TGTGCCAGCGTAGCGGGATACTACGGGGAGCTGTTTTTT.

Concerning this clonotype itself: Since the CDR3 does not end with the conserved phenylalanine or tryptophan, this likely comes from a read error. The chain combines TRBV5-1 with TRBJ2-4; D is unclear. Germline CDR1 SGHRS, CDR2 YFSETQ. The CDR3 has 13 residues. V was shortened by 4 bases and J by 9 bases, with 14 bases between the two germline ends. The CDR3 is CASSLDDIGIQYC. CDR3 nucleotide sequence: TGCGCCAGCAGCCTGGACGATATTGGCATTCAGTACTGC.